The 14 T cell receptor beta chains presented below share a single source sample, sequenced in a study of cytomegalovirus exposure and HLA in healthy donors. In the PCR, 60 Vbeta and 13 Jbeta primers were used. The assay was immunoSEQ multiplex PCR, and TCRdb's table has in-frame clones only and misses some. The sample records around 140,000 clones, over 60% being singletons. The sample consisted of PBMCs. The source is a woman aged 55-70 years in good health and CMV-seronegative.

The chain couples TRBV27 to TRBJ1-1, with D maybe TRBD1 (6 bases). This CDR3 spans 13 amino acids. Trimming cost V 3 bases and J 7 bases, with 12 bases left between them. Germline V gene lookup returns CDR1 MNHEY and CDR2 SMNVEV (reference sequence). CDR3 sequence: CASSFAGGFEAFF. In nucleotides, the CDR3 is TGTGCCAGCAGTTTCGCTGGGGGCTTTGAAGCTTTCTTT.

This rearrangement joins TRBV5-1 to TRBJ2-7; TRBD2 matches at 11 bases. The germline V gene has CDR1 SGHRS and CDR2 YFSETQ. The ends lost 4 bases at V and 3 bases at J; junction bases unmatched: 6. CDR3 length: 15 amino acids. CDR3 in DNA: TGCGCCAGCAGCACCGGGACTAGCGGACTCTACGAGCAGTACTTC. Translating it yields CASSTGTSGLYEQYF.

The chain couples TRBV18 to TRBJ2-6; the D is unclear. There are 16 residues in the CDR3. Germline V CDR1 and CDR2: KGHSH, LQKENI. Trimming removed 4 bases from V and 0 bases from J, with 10 bases in between. CDR3 in DNA: TGTGCCAGCTCACGCCGCCCGAGCTCTGGGGCCAACGTCCTGACTTTC. This codes for CASSRRPSSGANVLTF.

The V gene is TRBV4-1, the J gene TRBJ2-5; D is possibly TRBD1 (5 bases). V lost 2 bases, J lost 2 bases, and 6 bases lay in between. From germline, CDR1 is MGHRA and CDR2 YSYEKL. The CDR3 runs 13 residues. This CDR3 reads CASSQQGQETQYF. The CDR3 DNA follows: TGCGCCAGCAGCCAACAGGGTCAAGAGACCCAGTACTTC.

The chain couples TRBV7-9 to TRBJ1-1; maybe TRBD1 (6 bases). Trimming pared 5 bases from V and 1 base from J, leaving 14 bases between. CDR3 length equals 15 residues. Germline CDR1 is SEHNR and CDR2 is FQNEAQ (reference sequence). The CDR3 DNA follows: TGTGCCAGCAGCACCCACAGGGCGAGGAACACTGAAGCTTTCTTT. Its translation: CASSTHRARNTEAFF.

This chain uses TRBV18 with TRBJ1-1, with a tentative D call TRBD1 (5 bases). V was shortened by 1 base and J by 3 bases, with 18 bases between the two germline ends. The CDR3 length is 17 residues. Looked up from germline, CDR1 is KGHSH and CDR2 is LQKENI. In DNA form, the CDR3 reads TGTGCCAGCTCACCACTGGCCAGGGAAGTTTGGGACACTGAAGCTTTCTTT. This codes for CASSPLAREVWDTEAFF.

V and J are TRBV9 and TRBJ2-2; tentatively, D is TRBD2 (5 bases). Germline CDR1 and CDR2: SGDLS and YYNGEE. The CDR3 length is 12 residues. Trimming left V 4 bases short and J 15 bases short, with 16 bases between. This CDR3 reads CASSPREGKVFF. The CDR3 bases are TGTGCCAGCAGCCCACGGGAAGGGAAGGTGTTTTTT.

The rearrangement joins TRBV2 to TRBJ1-1, with 10 bases lining up with TRBD1. CDR1 and CDR2 from the germline V gene are SNHLY and FYNNEI. The CDR3 loop spans 15 amino acids. V gave up 6 bases and J gave up 0 bases; unmatched junction bases: 4. CDR3 bases: TGTGCCAGCAGGGGACAGGGGATGGTGAACACTGAAGCTTTCTTT. Protein: CASRGQGMVNTEAFF.

CDR3 protein: CSVAGGTEAFF. In DNA, the CDR3 is TGTTCCGTCGCGGGGGGAACTGAAGCTTTCTTT. The chain employs TRBV7-9 and TRBJ1-1, with D possibly matching TRBD1 (5 bases). The V gene's germline CDR1 is SEHNR and CDR2 FQNEAQ (reference sequence). The CDR3 is 11 residues long.

This clone was seen just once. This chain joins TRBV19 and TRBJ2-1, with D tentatively TRBD1 (5 bases). The length of the CDR3 is 13 residues. Germline CDR1 reads LNHDA; CDR2 reads SQIVND (reference sequence). The V gene lost 5 bases and the J gene lost 7 bases, with 12 bases spanning the gap. CDR3 residues: CASSLRQKNEQFF. Written as DNA, the CDR3 is TGTGCCAGTAGTCTAAGACAGAAGAATGAGCAGTTCTTC. The entire variable domain, with the rest obtained from reference TRBV19 and TRBJ2-1, is as follows: DGGITQSPKYLFRKEGQNVTLSCEQNLNHDAMYWYRQDPGQGLRLIYYSQIVNDFQKGDIAEGYSVSREKKESFPLTVTSAQKNPTAFYLCASSLRQKNEQFFGPGTRLTVL.

CDR3 DNA sequence: TGTGCCAGCAGCTTAGCTACCCCAGATACGCAGTATTTT. Encoded protein: CASSLATPDTQYF. The J gene is TRBJ2-3, the V gene TRBV11-2; no firm D call. Per germline, CDR1 SGHAT and CDR2 FQNNGV. The CDR3 length is 13 residues. With 1 base removed from V and 4 bases from J, the gap between germline ends came to 6 bases. Variable domain in full (rest from reference TRBV11-2 and TRBJ2-3): EAGVAQSPRYKIIEKRQSVAFWCNPISGHATLYWYQQILGQGPKLLIQFQNNGVVDDSQLPKDRFSAERLKGVDSTLKIQPAKLEDSAVYLCASSLATPDTQYFGPGTRLTVL.

This chain links TRBV19 with TRBJ2-5; 9 bases map to TRBD1. This CDR3 contains 14 residues. CDR1 is LNHDA and CDR2 is SQIVND in the germline V gene (reference sequence). J gave up 5 bases and V 3 bases, and 4 bases lay outside the gene matches. CDR3 loop: CASSIWTGEETQYF. Here the CDR3 DNA reads TGTGCCAGTAGTATCTGGACAGGGGAGGAGACCCAGTACTTC.

The chain combines TRBV6-1 with TRBJ2-7; TRBD1 might be the D (6 bases). This CDR3 comprises 15 residues. CDR1 and CDR2 (germline): MNHNS, SASEGT. V lost 0 bases and J lost 4, with 13 bases in between. The CDR3 nucleotides are TGTGCCAGCAGTGAAGCGGGACACGACCTATACGAGCAGTACTTC. Protein sequence: CASSEAGHDLYEQYF.

The V gene is TRBV29-1, the J gene TRBJ2-3, with 11 bases matching TRBD2. V shed 4 bases and J 0 bases; nucleotides not matched to a gene: 3. The germline V gene has CDR1 SQVTM and CDR2 ANQGSEA. The length of the CDR3 is 15 residues. CDR3 DNA sequence: TGCAGCGTTGGGACTAGCGGGTCTAGCACAGATACGCAGTATTTT. It yields the protein CSVGTSGSSTDTQYF.